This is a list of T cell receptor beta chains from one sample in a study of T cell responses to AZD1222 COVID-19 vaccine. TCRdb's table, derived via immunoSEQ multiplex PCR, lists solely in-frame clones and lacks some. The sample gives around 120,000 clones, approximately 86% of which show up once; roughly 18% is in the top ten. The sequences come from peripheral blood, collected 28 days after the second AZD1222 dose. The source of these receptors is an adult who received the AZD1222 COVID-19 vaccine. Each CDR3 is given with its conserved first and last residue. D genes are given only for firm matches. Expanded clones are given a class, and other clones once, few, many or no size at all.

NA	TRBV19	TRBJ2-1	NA	CASSIGTRNEQFF	TGTGCCAGTAGTATAGGGACGAGGAATGAGCAGTTCTTC
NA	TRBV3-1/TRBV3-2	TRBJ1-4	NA	CASSPNGVGEKLFF	TGTGCCAGCAGCCCTAACGGGGTTGGGGAAAAACTGTTTTTT
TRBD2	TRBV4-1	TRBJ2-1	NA	CASSQGFSGGNEQFF	TGCGCCAGCAGCCAAGGGTTTAGCGGGGGCAATGAGCAGTTCTTC
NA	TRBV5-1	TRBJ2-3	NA	CASSKREVRGTQYF	TGCGCCAGCAGCAAGCGTGAGGTTCGAGGGACGCAGTATTTT
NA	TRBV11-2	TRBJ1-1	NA	CASSLDLQYTEAFF	TGTGCCAGCAGCTTAGATCTTCAGTACACTGAAGCTTTCTTT
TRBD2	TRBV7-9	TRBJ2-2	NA	CASSSRTLAGGPPGELFF	TGTGCCAGCAGCTCAAGGACTCTAGCGGGAGGGCCTCCCGGGGAGCTGTTTTTT
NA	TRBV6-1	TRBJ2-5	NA	CASSELLGGLAETQYF	TGTGCCAGCAGTGAATTATTGGGGGGCTTAGCAGAGACCCAGTACTTC
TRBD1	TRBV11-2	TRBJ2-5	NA	CASSLTGSETQYF	TGTGCCAGCAGCCTGACAGGGTCCGAGACCCAGTACTTC
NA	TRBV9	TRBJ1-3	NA	CASSVDSFGNTIYF	TGTGCCAGCAGCGTAGACAGTTTTGGAAACACCATATATTTT
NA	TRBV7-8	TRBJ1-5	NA	CASSLGRGGNQPQHF	TGTGCCAGCAGCTTAGGCAGGGGCGGCAATCAGCCCCAGCATTTT
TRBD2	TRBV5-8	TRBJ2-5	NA	CASSSGFLAGGETQYF	TGTGCCAGCAGCTCGGGGTTTCTGGCGGGAGGAGAGACCCAGTACTTC
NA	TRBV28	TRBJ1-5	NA	CASTWGTRNQPQHF	TGTGCCAGCACCTGGGGGACAAGGAATCAGCCCCAGCATTTT
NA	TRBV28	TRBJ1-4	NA	CASKTGRGLYEKLFF	TGTGCCAGCAAGACCGGACGAGGATTATATGAAAAACTGTTTTTT
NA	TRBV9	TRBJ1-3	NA	CASSLDSSSGNTIYF	TGTGCCAGCAGCCTCGACAGTTCCTCTGGAAACACCATATATTTT
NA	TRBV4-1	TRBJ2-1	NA	CASSHINNEQFF	TGCGCCAGCAGCCATATAAACAATGAGCAGTTCTTC
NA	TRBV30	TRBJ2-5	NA	CAWNQQGAETQYF	TGTGCCTGGAACCAACAGGGTGCGGAGACCCAGTACTTC
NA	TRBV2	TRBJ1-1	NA	CASRAQGWGTEAFF	TGTGCCAGCAGGGCACAGGGTTGGGGGACTGAAGCTTTCTTT
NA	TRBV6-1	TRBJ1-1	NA	CASSFGPEQNTEAFF	TGTGCCAGCAGTTTTGGGCCAGAACAGAACACTGAAGCTTTCTTT
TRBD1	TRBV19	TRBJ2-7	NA	CASSPQGALSYEQYF	TGTGCCAGTAGTCCACAGGGGGCCCTCTCCTACGAGCAGTACTTC
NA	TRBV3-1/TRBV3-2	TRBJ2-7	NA	CASSRGTATYEQYF	TGTGCCAGCAGCCGCGGGACGGCAACCTACGAGCAGTACTTC
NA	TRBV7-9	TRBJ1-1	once	CASSEGALLEAFF	TGTGCCAGCAGCGAAGGGGCCCTCCTTGAAGCTTTCTTT
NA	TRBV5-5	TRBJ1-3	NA	CASSLLGLSSGNTIYF	TGTGCCAGCAGCTTGCTGGGATTGAGCTCTGGAAACACCATATATTTT
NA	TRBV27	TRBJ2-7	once	CASSPDGPIKQYF	TGTGCCAGCAGTCCCGATGGCCCAATCAAGCAGTACTTC
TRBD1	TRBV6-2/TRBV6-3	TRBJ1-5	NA	CASSEGQTQGPQHF	TGTGCCAGCAGTGAGGGACAGACTCAGGGGCCCCAGCATTTT
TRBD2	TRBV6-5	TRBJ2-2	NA	CASSSAGPGGGELFF	TGTGCCAGCAGTTCTGCGGGACCGGGAGGGGGGGAGCTGTTTTTT
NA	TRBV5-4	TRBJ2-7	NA	CASSLGNAGKEQYF	TGTGCCAGCAGCTTGGGGAATGCGGGGAAAGAGCAGTACTTC
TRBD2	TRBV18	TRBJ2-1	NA	CASSPVLAGEYNEQFF	TGTGCCAGCTCACCAGTCCTAGCGGGGGAGTACAATGAGCAGTTCTTC
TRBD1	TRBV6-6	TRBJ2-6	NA	CASSPYDRGSGANVLTF	TGTGCCAGCAGTCCTTACGACAGGGGAAGTGGGGCCAACGTCCTGACTTTC
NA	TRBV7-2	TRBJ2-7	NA	CASCLRSSYEQYF	TGTGCCAGCTGTCTGCGGAGCTCCTACGAGCAGTACTTC
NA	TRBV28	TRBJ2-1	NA	CASNFPGYDSYNEQFF	TGTGCCAGCAACTTCCCGGGGTACGACTCCTACAATGAGCAGTTCTTC
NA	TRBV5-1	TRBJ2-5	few	CASSLNPRGSGETQYF	TGCGCCAGCAGCTTGAATCCGAGGGGGTCAGGGGAGACCCAGTACTTC
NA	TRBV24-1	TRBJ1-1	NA	CATRQGTEAFF	TGTGCCACCAGACAGGGCACTGAAGCTTTCTTT
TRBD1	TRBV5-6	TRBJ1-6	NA	CASSFGTEINSPLHF	TGTGCCAGCAGCTTTGGGACAGAGATAAATTCACCCCTCCACTTT
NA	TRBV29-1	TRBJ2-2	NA	CSVAHTNTGELFF	TGCAGCGTTGCGCATACGAACACCGGGGAGCTGTTTTTT
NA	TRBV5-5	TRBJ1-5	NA	CASSLSSIFQPQHF	TGTGCCAGCAGCTTGTCGAGTATATTTCAGCCCCAGCATTTT
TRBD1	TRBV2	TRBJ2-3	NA	CASRTGTGSTDTQYF	TGTGCCAGCAGAACCGGGACAGGTAGCACAGATACGCAGTATTTT
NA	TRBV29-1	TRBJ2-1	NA	CSGKLNEQFF	TGCAGCGGGAAACTTAATGAGCAGTTCTTC
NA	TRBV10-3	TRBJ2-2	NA	CAISGGYVTGELFF	TGTGCCATCTCCGGGGGATATGTGACCGGGGAGCTGTTTTTT
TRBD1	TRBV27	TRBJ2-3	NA	CASSNHRGRTDTQYF	TGTGCCAGCAGTAATCACAGGGGGCGGACAGATACGCAGTATTTT
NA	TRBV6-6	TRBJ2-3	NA	CASGYRDTQYF	TGTGCCAGCGGTTACAGAGATACGCAGTATTTT
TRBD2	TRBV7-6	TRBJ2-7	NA	CASSVPGGFYEQYF	TGTGCCAGCAGCGTTCCGGGGGGATTCTACGAGCAGTACTTC
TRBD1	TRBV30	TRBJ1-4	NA	CAWSWTGGEKLFF	TGTGCCTGGAGTTGGACAGGGGGTGAAAAACTGTTTTTT
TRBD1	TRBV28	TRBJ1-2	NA	CASRQGFNYGYTF	TGTGCCAGCCGACAGGGGTTTAACTATGGCTACACCTTC
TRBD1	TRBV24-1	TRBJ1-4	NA	CATSDPRTGKEKLFF	TGTGCCACCAGTGACCCCAGGACAGGGAAGGAAAAACTGTTTTTT
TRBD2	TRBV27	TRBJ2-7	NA	CASSLLSGRDSYEQYF	TGTGCCAGCAGTTTATTGAGCGGGAGGGACTCCTACGAGCAGTACTTC
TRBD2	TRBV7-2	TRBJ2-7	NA	CASSIDYAGDREQYF	TGTGCCAGCAGCATTGACTATGCGGGGGACCGCGAGCAGTACTTC
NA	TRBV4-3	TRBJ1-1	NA	CASSQAANTEAFF	TGCGCCAGCAGCCAAGCAGCGAACACTGAAGCTTTCTTT
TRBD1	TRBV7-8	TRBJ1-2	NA	CASSPDRGNYGYTF	TGTGCCAGCAGCCCGGACAGGGGGAACTATGGCTACACCTTC